The entry below gives a single T cell receptor beta chain sequence along with its context. Sequencing used immunoSEQ multiplex PCR; TCRdb keeps in-frame clones, though not all of them. The data show approximately 180,000 clones, approximately 83% seen once. The data belong to a study of blood T cell repertoires in COVID-19. The CDR3 contains 18 residues. Germline assignment: CDR1 SGHNT and CDR2 YYREEE (reference sequence). V dropped 6 bases and J dropped 2; count of bases not matched to a gene: 12. The sequence came from a human donor with active or convalescent COVID-19. The donor label of this sample is uncertain. This rearrangement joins TRBV5-4 to TRBJ2-6; 9 bases fit TRBD2. Source material: peripheral blood. The CDR3 loop is CASNARLAGRAGANVLTF. CDR3 nucleotides: TGTGCCAGCAACGCCCGTCTAGCGGGGCGGGCTGGGGCCAACGTCCTGACTTTC.